Below are 8 T cell receptor beta chains sequenced from a single sample in a study of T cell responses to AZD1222 COVID-19 vaccine. Method: immunoSEQ multiplex PCR; TCRdb's copy keeps in-frame clones and lacks some. This table holds 130,000 to 150,000 clones, roughly 89% found once. The input for sequencing was peripheral blood, taken on day 0 of AZD1222 vaccination. The receptors were gathered from an adult in good health.

The chain links TRBV5-8 to TRBJ1-1; D perhaps matches TRBD1 (5 bases). Germline CDR1 is SGHTS and CDR2 is YDEGEE. Between the trimmed V and J ends, which lost 2 bases and 5 bases, there was a span of 13 bases. CDR3 length: 14 residues. The CDR3 here is CASSFRGVRTEAFF. The CDR3, as DNA: TGTGCCAGCAGCTTTCGGGGGGTTCGTACTGAAGCTTTCTTT.

In DNA form, the CDR3 reads TGTGCCAGCAGCCGTGGCGTTTACGAGCAGTACTTC. This sequence encodes CASSRGVYEQYF. The V gene is TRBV11-2, the J gene TRBJ2-7; D unclear. The CDR3 totals 12 residues. CDR1 and CDR2 (germline): SGHAT, FQNNGV. V was cut by 5 bases and J by 4 bases, with 9 bases left in between.

The V call is TRBV9, the J call TRBJ2-3; no clear D. The CDR3 has 13 residues. Germline-derived CDR1 and CDR2 are SGDLS and YYNGEE. V was cut by 3 bases and J by 6 bases, with 11 bases left in between. The CDR3 here is CASSETPLDTQYF. The CDR3, as DNA: TGTGCCAGCAGCGAGACCCCCTTGGATACGCAGTATTTT.

This clone was seen only once. The V call is TRBV6-5, the J call TRBJ1-2, with D unclear. This CDR3 spans 11 amino acids. CDR1 and CDR2 from the germline V gene are MNHEY and SVGAGI. Trimming removed 7 bases at V and 8 bases at J, with 11 bases between. This CDR3 reads CASITPSGYTF. As DNA, the CDR3 is TGTGCCAGCATCACGCCCTCAGGCTACACCTTC.

The chain employs TRBV7-9 and TRBJ2-1; the D is unclear. Between the trimmed V and J ends, which lost 3 bases and 10 bases, there was a span of 13 bases. This CDR3 region has 13 residues. Looked up from germline, CDR1 is SEHNR and CDR2 is FQNEAQ (reference sequence). CDR3 protein: CASSFSGQGEQFF. CDR3 nucleotides: TGTGCCAGCAGCTTTTCGGGCCAAGGGGAGCAGTTCTTC.

The chain recombines TRBV6-5 with TRBJ2-1; 11 bases align to TRBD2. The length of the CDR3 is 16 residues. Germline V gene sequence: CDR1 MNHEY, CDR2 SVGAGI. The junction had 5 bases not matched to a gene; V was cut back by 0 bases and J by 7 bases. CDR3 in DNA: TGTGCCAGCAGTTACTCCTTTAGCGGGAGGGTGAATGAGCAGTTCTTC. It yields the protein CASSYSFSGRVNEQFF.

The V and J genes are TRBV7-9 and TRBJ2-7, with TRBD1 matching over 7 bases. Germline CDR1 SEHNR, CDR2 FQNEAQ (reference sequence). This CDR3 spans 13 amino acids. J gave up 5 bases and V 3 bases, and 4 bases lay outside the gene matches. The CDR3 region has the DNA TGTGCCAGCAGCTTTTCACAGGGGAACGAGCAGTACTTC. Its translation: CASSFSQGNEQYF.

The rearrangement uses TRBV29-1 and TRBJ1-5; no reliable D call. Germline V CDR1 and CDR2: SQVTM, ANQGSEA. The CDR3 covers 15 residues. The CDR3 bases are TGCAAAATCTCGGTGTGCAGTTATAGCAATCAGCCCCAGCATTTT. Protein: CKISVCSYSNQPQHF.